The source of this T cell receptor (beta chain) is a study of cytomegalovirus exposure and HLA in healthy donors. Both 60 Vbeta primers and 13 Jbeta primers went into the PCR. The assay was immunoSEQ multiplex PCR, and TCRdb's table has in-frame clones only and misses some. Altogether 110,000 to 150,000 clones are present, roughly 70% being singletons, with the ten largest covering 7%. The CDR3 is 14 amino acids. The germline V gene encodes CDR1 MGHRA and CDR2 YSYEKL. The V segment lost 0 bases and the J segment 4 bases; nucleotides outside the gene matches: 2. Study-wide findings and caveats: Three CMV-associated chains were confirmed in vitro to be specific for CMV antigens.

On this clone itself: Its antigen is not known.

The V gene is TRBV4-1, the J gene TRBJ1-2; 7 bases are shared with TRBD1. This TCR was recovered from a man aged 30 to 45 in good health and CMV-seronegative. The sequencing sample was made of PBMCs. The CDR3 DNA reads TGCGCCAGCAGCCAAGAAGGGACAGTCTATGGCTACACCTTC. As protein: CASSQEGTVYGYTF.